Listed below are T cell receptor beta chains from one sample, sequenced in a study of CD8+CD57+ T cells in acquired aplastic anemia. TCRdb re-called the reads through MiXCR, storing one row per CDR3 protein. The sample gives around 400,000 distinct CDR3 sequences, 55% to 75% of which show up once; 3% to 5% is in the top ten. Sequences were obtained from sorted CD4+, CD8+, or CD8+CD57+ T cells (not recorded which) from PBMCs. Every receptor here comes from a human donor in good health, serving as a control. The CDR3 runs from the conserved cysteine through the conserved F or W. Fields, in order: V gene, D gene, J gene, clone size, CDR3 DNA, CDR3 protein. The D gene is left open where the match is weak. Size is omitted from some rows. Given values are once, few, many or a class for expanded clones.

>TRBV4-1|TRBD2|TRBJ2-4|-
TGCGCCAGCAGCATTACCGGGACTAGCGGGCCGATTCAGTACTTC
CASSITGTSGPIQYF
>TRBV20-1|TRBD1|TRBJ2-3|many
TGCAGTGCCTCCGGACAGGCAGCCACAGATACGCAGTATTTT
CSASGQAATDTQYF
>TRBV6-1|-|TRBJ1-4|-
TGTGCCACCGGGGACAAAAACGGACGGAGTGAATCGGAAAAACTGTTTTTT
CATGDKNGRSESEKLFF
>TRBV4-3|-|TRBJ1-2|many
TGCGCCAGCAGCCAAGAAGTGGAGGCTGGGACTACTAACTATGGCTACACCTTC
CASSQEVEAGTTNYGYTF
>TRBV5-4|TRBD2|TRBJ2-3|once
TGTGCCAGCAGCGTGCGGACGCGCGGGGGGGGTAAGGAGACAGATACGCAGTATTTT
CASSVRTRGGGKETDTQYF
>TRBV24-1|TRBD2|TRBJ2-1|-
TGTGCCACCAGTGATCCTAGCGGGCTGAACAATGAGCAGTTCTTC
CATSDPSGLNNEQFF
>TRBV7-2|TRBD1|TRBJ1-2|-
TGTGCCAGCAGGCTGGGCCCCCAGGGGACAGAAATAATTTACACCTTC
CASRLGPQGTEIIYTF
>TRBV7-2|-|TRBJ2-3|few
TGTGCCAGCAGCTTAGGTTTGCGGGATACGCAGTATTTT
CASSLGLRDTQYF
>TRBV7-9|-|TRBJ2-7|-
-
CASSARLQDFGSGQYF
>TRBV29-1|-|TRBJ1-5|-
TGCAGCGTTGGCACGGGGGGCCCAAGTCAGCCCCAGCATTTT
CSVGTGGPSQPQHF
>TRBV19|-|TRBJ2-1|-
TGTGCCAGTAGCATAGATAAACACCAGGGTGAGCAGTTCTTC
CASSIDKHQGEQFF
>TRBV24-1|-|TRBJ1-2|-
TGTGCCAGCAAGCCGGACTATGGCTACACCTTC
CASKPDYGYTF
>TRBV20-1|-|TRBJ2-5|-
TGCAGTGCTGCCGGGCAGGCTTGGAATCCCCAGTACTTC
CSAAGQAWNPQYF
>TRBV29-1|TRBD2|TRBJ2-3|many
TGCAGCGTTGTGGGAACTAGCGGGAACACAGATACGCAGTATTTT
CSVVGTSGNTDTQYF
>TRBV9|-|TRBJ2-7|many
TGTGCCAGCAGCGTTGGCGCTGGCGGATCCTACGAGCAGTACTTC
CASSVGAGGSYEQYF
>TRBV15|-|TRBJ1-2|-
TGTGCCACCAGCAGAGGGGAGGGCTCCTATGGCTACACCTTC
CATSRGEGSYGYTF
>TRBV7-2|TRBD2|TRBJ2-5|-
TGTGCCAGCAGCTTAATGCGAAGCGGGGGCCAAGAGACCCAGTACTTC
CASSLMRSGGQETQYF
>TRBV7-8|-|TRBJ1-1|once
TGTGCCAGCAGCCAGGGTAGCGGGGGGGCTAAAACCTTCTTT
CASSQGSGGAKTFF
>TRBV29-1|TRBD1|TRBJ2-7|few
TGCAGCGCAAGACAGGGTAGCTCCTACGAGCAGTACTTC
CSARQGSSYEQYF
>TRBV6-4|-|TRBJ1-6|few
TGTGCCAGCAGTGAATCTACTAATTCACCCCTCCACTTT
CASSESTNSPLHF
>TRBV19|-|TRBJ2-1|-
TGTGCCAGTACCACGGAGGGTGGAGACGGGAATGAGCAGTTCTTC
CASTTEGGDGNEQFF
>TRBV5-1|-|TRBJ2-3|-
TGCGCCAGCAGCCTGCCGCGGAGGGCAGATACGCAGTATTTT
CASSLPRRADTQYF
>TRBV4-3|-|TRBJ1-5|-
TGCGCCAGCAGCCAAGTGCTCACTAGCAATCAGCCCCAGCATTTT
CASSQVLTSNQPQHF
>TRBV30|-|TRBJ2-3|-
TGTGCCTGGAGTGTCCTACTTCCGACTCTCGGTACAGATACGCAGTATTTT
CAWSVLLPTLGTDTQYF
>TRBV3-1|-|TRBJ1-2|-
TGTGCCAGCAGCTTATCGGGGGCGAATGGCTACACCTTC
CASSLSGANGYTF
>TRBV12-3/TRBV12-4|-|TRBJ2-3|many
TGTGCCAGCAGTTTTGCGACGGATACGCAGTATTTT
CASSFATDTQYF
>TRBV7-2|TRBD2|TRBJ2-1|many
TGTGCCAGCAGCACCACTAGCGGGGGGCTGTTCTTC
CASSTTSGGLFF
>TRBV20-1|-|TRBJ1-2|-
TGCAGTGCTAGAGTTGGGGACAACTATGACTACACCTTC
CSARVGDNYDYTF
>TRBV2|-|TRBJ1-4|-
TGTGCCAGCAACGAGGGGCGGTCCCTGTTTTTT
CASNEGRSLFF
>TRBV20-1|-|TRBJ2-6|-
TGCAGTGCCCTCGCGGCCCACGGGCAGTACGTCCTGACTTTC
CSALAAHGQYVLTF
>TRBV20-1|-|TRBJ2-5|-
TGCAGTGCACGGGGGCCGGGCGGGTCTACCCAGTACTTC
CSARGPGGSTQYF
>TRBV5-8|-|TRBJ1-5|-
TGTAGCGTCAGGACGGGGGGCATAGGGCAGCCCCAGCATTTT
CSVRTGGIGQPQHF
>TRBV12-3/TRBV12-4|-|TRBJ2-7|-
TGTGCCAGCAGTAGAGGGCGGGACGGGGCCTACGAGCAGTACTTC
CASSRGRDGAYEQYF
>TRBV12-3/TRBV12-4|-|TRBJ2-5|-
TGTGCCAGCACGGTGGAGGGTTTGGAGACCCAGTACTTC
CASTVEGLETQYF
>TRBV24-1|TRBD1|TRBJ1-2|-
TGTGCCACCAGTGCATGTGGACAGGGCGCCCTCCCCTATGGCTACACCTTC
CATSACGQGALPYGYTF
>TRBV7-3|-|TRBJ2-2|-
TGTGCCAGCAGCTCCCGACGGGGGAGTACCGGGGAGCTGTTTTTT
CASSSRRGSTGELFF
>TRBV5-4|-|TRBJ2-7|many
TGTGCCAGCAGCTCGAGCTCCTACGAGCAGTACTTC
CASSSSSYEQYF